This is a list of T cell receptor beta chains from one sample in a study of blood T cell repertoires in COVID-19. Assay: immunoSEQ multiplex PCR; the TCRdb copy retains only in-frame clones and omits some. The table lists 260,000 or so clones, nearly 90% of them singletons. The sequenced material came from peripheral blood. The receptors were gathered from a human donor in a cohort sampled during active COVID-19. The CDR3 runs from the conserved cysteine through the conserved F or W. Fields, in order: V gene, clone size, D gene, J gene, CDR3 protein, CDR3 DNA. A D gene is named only where the DNA matches it firmly. Rows give clone size only sometimes, using once, few, many, or a class for an expanded clone.

TRBV19	NA	NA	TRBJ1-4	CASSIPAQGGEKLFF	TGTGCCAGTAGTATTCCCGCGCAGGGTGGTGAAAAACTGTTTTTT
TRBV29-1	NA	NA	TRBJ2-2	CSVEDRSTGELFF	TGCAGCGTGGAAGACAGATCCACCGGGGAGCTGTTTTTT
TRBV5-8	NA	NA	TRBJ1-4	CASSLGGTSNEKLFF	TGTGCCAGCAGCTTGGGGGGGACTTCTAATGAAAAACTGTTTTTT
TRBV18	NA	NA	TRBJ2-7	CASSPGEGILRGWEQYF	TGTGCCAGCTCCCCGGGGGAAGGGATACTACGTGGCTGGGAGCAGTACTTC
TRBV5-1	few	TRBD1	TRBJ2-3	CASSQGQGAIDTQYF	TGCGCCAGCAGCCAAGGACAGGGGGCTATAGATACGCAGTATTTT
TRBV6-5	NA	NA	TRBJ1-5	CASDSAYSNQPQHF	TGTGCCAGCGACAGCGCTTATAGCAATCAGCCCCAGCATTTT
TRBV5-1	NA	TRBD1	TRBJ1-1	CASSSQGDTEAFF	TGCGCCAGCAGCTCACAGGGGGACACTGAAGCTTTCTTT
TRBV5-8	NA	NA	TRBJ1-5	CASSLSLGAEPQHF	TGTGCCAGCAGCTTGTCATTGGGGGCAGAGCCCCAGCATTTT
TRBV9	once	TRBD1	TRBJ2-7	CASSARGPFLQEQYF	TGTGCCAGCAGCGCCAGGGGGCCCTTTTTACAGGAGCAGTACTTC
TRBV6-6	NA	TRBD1	TRBJ1-1	CASSYRGRGEAFF	TGTGCCAGCAGTTACAGGGGGCGTGGGGAAGCTTTCTTT
TRBV6-2/TRBV6-3	NA	TRBD2	TRBJ2-2	CASSGEERGGTGELFF	TGTGCCAGCAGTGGCGAGGAGCGGGGGGGTACCGGGGAGCTGTTTTTT
TRBV13	NA	TRBD1	TRBJ2-7	CASSSTGPVYEQYF	TGTGCCAGCAGCTCGACAGGGCCGGTCTACGAGCAGTACTTC
TRBV25-1	NA	NA	TRBJ1-2	CASSDPGYGYTF	TGTGCCAGCAGTGACCCAGGCTATGGCTACACCTTC
TRBV30	few	NA	TRBJ2-7	CAWSVLRGEDEQYF	TGTGCCTGGAGTGTATTGCGGGGCGAGGACGAGCAGTACTTC
TRBV5-1	once	TRBD2	TRBJ2-2	CASSEIAGGNTGELFF	TGCGCCAGCAGCGAGATAGCGGGAGGGAACACCGGGGAGCTGTTTTTT
TRBV4-3	NA	TRBD2	TRBJ2-7	CASSQDRVAGVYEQYF	TGCGCCAGCAGCCAAGATAGGGTAGCGGGGGTTTACGAGCAGTACTTC
TRBV28	NA	TRBD1	TRBJ1-2	CASSRPDRDPGGYTF	TGTGCCAGCAGCCGCCCGGACAGGGATCCTGGTGGCTACACCTTC
TRBV7-9	NA	TRBD1	TRBJ1-3	CASSSKTSPATGAGNTIYF	TGTGCCAGCAGCTCCAAAACGAGCCCGGCCACAGGGGCGGGAAACACCATATATTTT
TRBV11-2	NA	NA	TRBJ2-2	CASSFGALFNTGELFF	TGTGCCAGCAGTTTTGGGGCATTATTTAACACCGGGGAGCTGTTTTTT
TRBV7-2	NA	NA	TRBJ2-1	CASSLTTIYNEQFF	TGTGCCAGCAGCCTAACTACGATCTACAATGAGCAGTTCTTC
TRBV7-9	NA	TRBD1	TRBJ2-7	CASSPRQGARLNEQYF	TGTGCCAGCAGCCCTCGACAGGGGGCAAGGCTTAACGAGCAGTACTTC
TRBV28	NA	TRBD1	TRBJ1-1	CATVRDRGTEAFF	TGTGCCACCGTCCGGGACAGAGGGACTGAAGCTTTCTTT
TRBV3-1/TRBV3-2	NA	NA	TRBJ2-5	CASRISGQETQYF	TGTGCCAGCAGGATTAGCGGACAAGAGACCCAGTACTTC
TRBV27	NA	NA	TRBJ1-5	CASSLQGAFNQPQHF	TGTGCCAGCAGTTTGCAAGGGGCTTTCAATCAGCCCCAGCATTTT